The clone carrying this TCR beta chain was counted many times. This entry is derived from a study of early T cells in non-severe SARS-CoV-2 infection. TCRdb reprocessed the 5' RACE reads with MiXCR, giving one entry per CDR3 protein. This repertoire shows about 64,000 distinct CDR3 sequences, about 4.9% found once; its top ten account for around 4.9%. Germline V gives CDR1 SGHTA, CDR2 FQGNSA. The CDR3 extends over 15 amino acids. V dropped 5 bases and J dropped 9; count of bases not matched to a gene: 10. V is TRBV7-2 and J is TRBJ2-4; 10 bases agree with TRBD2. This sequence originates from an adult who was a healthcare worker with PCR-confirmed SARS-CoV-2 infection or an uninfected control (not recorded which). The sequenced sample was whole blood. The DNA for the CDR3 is TGTGCCAGCAGCAAATTTAGCGGGGGGATTGTCATTCAGTACTTC. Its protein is CASSKFSGGIVIQYF.